The text below deals with one T cell receptor beta chain. Its antigen remains unidentified. TCRdb passed the 5' RACE reads through MiXCR, listing each CDR3 protein once. The table shows 1.5 million to 2 million distinct CDR3 sequences, with more than 30% occurring only once. This record comes from a study of identical twins. General study results and limits: The study reached conclusions through statistical analysis that was cross-sectional, not following the same donors. Compared with unrelated sharing, twin-shared out-of-frame alpha sequences had more low-probability sequences.

The CDR3 is made up of 13 amino acids. V shed 10 bases, J shed 7 bases, and the junction held 10 bases outside the gene matches. The germline V gene encodes CDR1 MNHEY and CDR2 SMNVEV (reference sequence). Sequenced input: cord blood. This chain connects TRBV27 to TRBJ2-1; TRBD2 agrees at 7 bases. The receptor comes from a newborn girl in good health. In DNA, the CDR3 is TGTGCCACTGGGGAGGGCCGACAGAATGAGCAGTTCTTC. This encodes CATGEGRQNEQFF.